The 27 T cell receptor beta chains presented below share a single source sample, sequenced in a study of T cell changes during pregnancy in multiple sclerosis. Measured with immunoSEQ multiplex PCR; TCRdb has only the in-frame clones, and not every one. The data contain about 59,000 clones, 85% to 95% of them singletons. The specimen was CD4+ T cells from peripheral blood mononuclear cells, collected before pregnancy. These receptors were collected from a female donor with multiple sclerosis, enrolled in a pregnancy study.

The chain combines TRBV14 with TRBJ2-1; TRBD1 matches 11 bases. Germline V CDR1 and CDR2: SGHDN, FVKESK. V lost 4 bases to trimming and J lost 7 bases; unmatched junction nucleotides: 9. The CDR3 contains 16 residues. CDR3 sequence: CASSRLRDRGGNEQFF. The CDR3, as DNA: TGTGCCAGCAGCCGACTCCGGGACAGGGGGGGAAATGAGCAGTTCTTC. Looking up the rest from reference TRBV14 and TRBJ2-1 gives the full variable domain: EAGVTQFPSHSVIEKGQTVTLRCDPISGHDNLYWYRRVMGKEIKFLLHFVKESKQDESGMPNNRFLAERTGGTYSTLKVQPAELEDSGVYFCASSRLRDRGGNEQFFGPGTRLTVL.

This CDR3 reads CASSPAGRGRPYTGELFF. Here the CDR3 DNA reads TGTGCCAGCAGCCCGGCAGGGCGGGGGAGACCTTACACCGGGGAGCTGTTTTTT. This sequence joins TRBV7-9 and TRBJ2-2; TRBD2 aligns across 7 bases. After removal of 5 bases from V and 3 bases from J, the junction contained 15 bases not matched to a gene. This CDR3 spans 18 amino acids. From germline, CDR1 is SEHNR and CDR2 FQNEAQ (reference sequence).

The chain employs TRBV11-3 and TRBJ2-5; TRBD2 aligns across 9 bases. Germline trimming cut 2 bases from V and 2 bases from J; bases unmatched to any gene: 3. The CDR3 runs to 15 residues. Germline V gives CDR1 SGHNT, CDR2 YENEEA. In DNA form, the CDR3 reads TGTGCCAGCAGCTTAAGGACTAGCGTTCAAGAGACCCAGTACTTC. Its protein is CASSLRTSVQETQYF.

The chain carries TRBV25-1 and TRBJ2-3; 10 bases are shared with TRBD2. The CDR3 length is 17 residues. From germline, CDR1 is MGHDK and CDR2 SYGVNS. V lost 1 base to trimming and J lost 0 bases; unmatched junction nucleotides: 4. CDR3 protein: CASSESRTSGSTDTQYF. The CDR3 nucleotides read TGTGCCAGCAGTGAATCCCGGACTAGCGGTAGCACAGATACGCAGTATTTT. Looking up the rest from reference TRBV25-1 and TRBJ2-3 gives the full variable domain: EADIYQTPRYLVIGTGKKITLECSQTMGHDKMYWYQQDPGMELHLIHYSYGVNSTEKGDLSSESTVSRIRTEHFPLTLESARPSHTSQYLCASSESRTSGSTDTQYFGPGTRLTVL.

A single count supports this clone. The chain combines TRBV16 with TRBJ1-2; D might be TRBD1 (5 bases). CDR1 and CDR2 (germline): KGHSY, FQNENV. The CDR3 totals 14 residues. Trimming cost V 4 bases and J 8 bases, with 17 bases left between them. CDR3 DNA: TGTGCCAGCAGCCTAATCGGGACTTTAGAGGGCTACACCTTC. It is translated as CASSLIGTLEGYTF.

The chain links TRBV18 to TRBJ1-1; the D is unclear. The V gene's germline CDR1 is KGHSH and CDR2 LQKENI. Trimming left V 0 bases short and J 3 bases short, with 11 bases between. This CDR3 has 15 residues. This CDR3 reads CASSPPRVGHTEAFF. The CDR3 DNA sequence: TGTGCCAGCTCACCACCGAGGGTCGGCCACACTGAAGCTTTCTTT.

This chain uses TRBV27 with TRBJ1-1; weak D call: TRBD1 (5 bases). V was trimmed by 2 bases and J by 1 base, leaving 14 bases between them. This CDR3 is built from 16 residues. CDR1 is MNHEY, CDR2 SMNVEV, per germline (reference sequence). CDR3 region: CASSLRGDVWNTEAFF. CDR3 bases: TGTGCCAGCAGTTTACGGGGGGATGTTTGGAACACTGAAGCTTTCTTT.

J is TRBJ2-1 and V is TRBV4-2, with 7 nucleotides matching TRBD2. CDR1 is LGHNA and CDR2 is YNFKEQ in the germline V gene. The V and J ends lost 2 bases and 1 base, in that order; junction bases with no gene match: 11. This CDR3 has 18 amino acids. The CDR3 loop reads CASSQHPNTSDSYNEQFF. In DNA, the CDR3 is TGTGCCAGCAGCCAACACCCGAACACTAGCGATTCCTACAATGAGCAGTTCTTC.

The CDR3 loop is CASKGLAVNNEQFF. CDR3 bases: TGTGCCAGCAAAGGACTAGCGGTGAACAATGAGCAGTTCTTC. The V gene is TRBV2, the J gene TRBJ2-1, with TRBD2 matching over 10 bases. Trimming at V came to 7 bases and at J to 5 bases, leaving 5 bases not matched to a gene. Germline lookup yields CDR1 SNHLY and CDR2 FYNNEI. The CDR3 is made up of 14 amino acids.

The V and J genes are TRBV6-5 and TRBJ1-2; possible D gene TRBD1, 6 bases. CDR1 MNHEY and CDR2 SVGAGI come from the germline V gene. Trimming took off 2 bases at V and 9 bases at J, with 16 bases between the two ends. This CDR3 contains 14 residues. DNA for the CDR3: TGTGCCAGCAGTTACAGCGACAGGATGTATCGCTACACCTTC. Its translation is CASSYSDRMYRYTF.

This clone came up once. The V call is TRBV19, the J call TRBJ2-1, with D perhaps matching TRBD2 (6 bases). Germline-derived CDR1 and CDR2 are LNHDA and SQIVND (reference sequence). The V end lost 6 bases, the J end lost 0 bases, and 15 bases lay between the germline ends. This CDR3 spans 16 amino acids. The CDR3 coding sequence is TGTGCCAGTAGCCAACGGGCAGCGGGCTCCTACAATGAGCAGTTCTTC. Translation gives CASSQRAAGSYNEQFF.

The chain is built from TRBV9 and TRBJ2-1; TRBD2 aligns across 8 bases. V was pared by 0 bases and J by 0 bases, with 2 bases of the junction left unmatched. There are 16 residues in the CDR3. Germline V gene data show CDR1 as SGDLS and CDR2 as YYNGEE. The CDR3 spells CASSVVAGSSYNEQFF. The CDR3 bases are TGTGCCAGCAGCGTAGTAGCGGGGAGCTCCTACAATGAGCAGTTCTTC.

In the case of this clone: Other DNA sequences from this sample encode an identical CDR3 as well. This rearrangement joins TRBV25-1 to TRBJ1-1, with 7 bases identical to TRBD1. The germline V gene has CDR1 MGHDK and CDR2 SYGVNS. The V and J ends lost 5 bases and 1 base, in that order; junction bases with no gene match: 4. This CDR3 comprises 14 residues. The CDR3 region has the DNA TGTGCCAGCAGTAGGGGGCAGGGGAACACTGAAGCTTTCTTT. Its translation: CASSRGQGNTEAFF.

CDR3 sequence (DNA): TGCGCCAGCAGATCGCGGGAGTATAATGAGCAGTTCTTC. Translating gives CASRSREYNEQFF. V gene TRBV5-1 combines with J gene TRBJ2-1, with TRBD2 matching over 7 bases. Per the germline V gene, CDR1 is SGHRS and CDR2 is YFSETQ. This CDR3 spans 13 amino acids. Losses at the gene ends were 5 bases for V and 7 bases for J; bases not matched to a gene: 6.

The genes are TRBV28 and TRBJ2-5, with 12 bases fitting TRBD2. CDR3 length: 16 amino acids. With 5 bases clipped from V and 5 bases from J, the junction kept 9 bases outside the gene matches. Germline V lookup: CDR1 MDHEN, CDR2 SYDVKM. The CDR3 bases are TGTGCCAGCAGTCCCTCCGGACTAGCGGGAAGGGAGACCCAGTACTTC. Translated, it gives CASSPSGLAGRETQYF.

J is TRBJ2-5 and V is TRBV13, with TRBD2 matching over 8 bases. Trimming removed 5 bases from V and 5 bases from J; junction bases left unmatched: 4. The CDR3 is 13 residues long. From germline, CDR1 is PRHDT and CDR2 FYEKMQ (reference sequence). CDR3 sequence (DNA): TGTGCCAGCAGCCCGGGGGGGAGGGAGACCCAGTACTTC. Translated: CASSPGGRETQYF.

CDR3 bases: TGTGCCAGTAGTATTCGGGATCAGGGGGCGAACAATCAGCCCCAGCATTTT. Protein: CASSIRDQGANNQPQHF. The rearrangement joins TRBV19 to TRBJ1-5; the match to TRBD1 covers 8 bases. This CDR3 has 17 amino acids. From germline, CDR1 is LNHDA and CDR2 SQIVND (reference sequence). The junction had 10 bases not matched to a gene; V was cut back by 3 bases and J by 3 bases.

CDR3 residues: CASSLGLGLIGGTQYF. CDR3 coding DNA: TGCGCCAGCAGCTTGGGCCTCGGACTCATCGGTGGTACGCAGTATTTT. The chain has TRBV5-1 and TRBJ2-3; D possibly corresponds to TRBD2 (5 bases). The CDR3 loop spans 16 amino acids. CDR1 and CDR2 (germline): SGHRS, YFSETQ. V lost 0 bases and J 8 bases, leaving 19 bases between the germline ends.

The table lists this clone with a count of one. The chain uses TRBV25-1 and TRBJ2-3, with 12 bases lining up with TRBD2. The CDR3 length is 15 residues. CDR1 is MGHDK and CDR2 is SYGVNS in the germline V gene. After removal of 5 bases from V and 6 bases from J, the junction contained 6 bases not matched to a gene. CDR3 amino acids: CASSFGLAGTDTQYF. CDR3 DNA: TGTGCCAGCAGTTTCGGACTAGCGGGAACGGATACGCAGTATTTT. Based on the CDR3 plus reference TRBV25-1 and TRBJ2-3, the full variable domain is EADIYQTPRYLVIGTGKKITLECSQTMGHDKMYWYQQDPGMELHLIHYSYGVNSTEKGDLSSESTVSRIRTEHFPLTLESARPSHTSQYLCASSFGLAGTDTQYFGPGTRLTVL.

The chain combines TRBV6-7 with TRBJ2-7, with TRBD2 identical over 7 bases. TRBV6-7 is treated as an ORF (open reading frame) with a function not yet certain. V trimming: 0 bases; J trimming: 0 bases; junction bases outside the gene matches: 5. The CDR3 is 16 amino acids. The CDR3 loop reads CASSYSMGRASYEQYF. The DNA for the CDR3 is TGTGCCAGCAGTTACTCGATGGGGAGGGCCTCCTACGAGCAGTACTTC.

The rearrangement links TRBV19 to TRBJ1-3; D call uncertain. The ends were cut back, 3 bases at V and 3 bases at J, with 9 bases in the middle. The germline V gene has CDR1 LNHDA and CDR2 SQIVND (reference sequence). CDR3 length equals 14 residues. The CDR3 nucleotides read TGTGCCAGTAGTATCGGTACCGGTGGAAACACCATATATTTT. It yields the protein CASSIGTGGNTIYF.

The count of this clone is one. V gene TRBV7-2 combines with J gene TRBJ2-7, with D possibly matching TRBD2 (6 bases). Trimming took 1 base from V and 9 from J, leaving 10 bases between them. This CDR3 spans 12 amino acids. Germline CDR1 and CDR2: SGHTA and FQGNSA. The CDR3 protein is CASSLVEGGQYF. As DNA, the CDR3 is TGTGCCAGCAGCTTAGTGGAGGGTGGGCAGTACTTC.

The genes are TRBV13 and TRBJ2-2, with D possibly being TRBD2 (5 bases). The CDR3 loop spans 16 amino acids. Germline V gene lookup returns CDR1 PRHDT and CDR2 FYEKMQ (reference sequence). V was pared by 3 bases and J by 3 bases, with 14 bases between. The CDR3 DNA is TGTGCCAGCAGCTTTACCTCATTCGGGGACACCGGGGAGCTGTTTTTT. It is translated as CASSFTSFGDTGELFF. Full variable domain (outside the CDR3, taken from reference TRBV13 and TRBJ2-2): AAGVIQSPRHLIKEKRETATLKCYPIPRHDTVYWYQQGPGQDPQFLISFYEKMQSDKGSIPDRFSAQQFSDYHSELNMSSLELGDSALYFCASSFTSFGDTGELFFGEGSRLTVL.

The chain links TRBV5-4 to TRBJ1-2; D perhaps matches TRBD1 (6 bases). The CDR3 sequence is 13 residues long. Germline V lookup: CDR1 SGHNT, CDR2 YYREEE (reference sequence). V lost 0 bases and J 7 bases, leaving 10 bases between the germline ends. CDR3 residues: CASSLAGTSGYTF. The CDR3 bases are TGTGCCAGCAGCTTGGCAGGGACAAGTGGCTACACCTTC. The variable domain in full, completed from reference TRBV5-4 and TRBJ1-2, reads ETGVTQSPTHLIKTRGQQVTLRCSSQSGHNTVSWYQQALGQGPQFIFQYYREEENGRGNFPPRFSGLQFPNYSSELNVNALELDDSALYLCASSLAGTSGYTFGSGTRLTVV.

This chain links TRBV7-9 with TRBJ2-7, with 9 bases matching TRBD1. After removal of 1 base from V and 6 bases from J, the junction contained 7 bases not matched to a gene. The CDR3 has 15 amino acids. Germline V gene lookup returns CDR1 SEHNR and CDR2 FQNEAQ (reference sequence). The DNA of the CDR3 is TGTGCCAGCAGCTTAGGCCAGACAGGGGGTAGCGAGCAGTACTTC. Translation: CASSLGQTGGSEQYF.

The table lists this clone with a few counts. The J gene is TRBJ2-7, the V gene TRBV21-1; the DNA was not compared with TRBD2, the D call given in the table. TRBV21-1 is marked as a pseudogene. The CDR3 sequence is 23 residues long. In DNA, the CDR3 is TGTGCCAGCAGCTCTTCCGGGGACAGGGAAGGGCTAGCGGGAGGGCCGGGTAGCCGCGAGCAGTACTTC. Protein: CASSSSGDREGLAGGPGSREQYF.

The genes are TRBV7-9 and TRBJ1-5, with 7 bases lining up with TRBD1. V lost 5 bases, J lost 4 bases, and 8 bases stayed unmatched. Germline CDR1 is SEHNR and CDR2 is FQNEAQ (reference sequence). This CDR3 is 15 amino acids long. In DNA form, the CDR3 reads TGTGCCAGCAGCCCACTTTCAGGGGGTAATCAGCCCCAGCATTTT. The encoded protein is CASSPLSGGNQPQHF.